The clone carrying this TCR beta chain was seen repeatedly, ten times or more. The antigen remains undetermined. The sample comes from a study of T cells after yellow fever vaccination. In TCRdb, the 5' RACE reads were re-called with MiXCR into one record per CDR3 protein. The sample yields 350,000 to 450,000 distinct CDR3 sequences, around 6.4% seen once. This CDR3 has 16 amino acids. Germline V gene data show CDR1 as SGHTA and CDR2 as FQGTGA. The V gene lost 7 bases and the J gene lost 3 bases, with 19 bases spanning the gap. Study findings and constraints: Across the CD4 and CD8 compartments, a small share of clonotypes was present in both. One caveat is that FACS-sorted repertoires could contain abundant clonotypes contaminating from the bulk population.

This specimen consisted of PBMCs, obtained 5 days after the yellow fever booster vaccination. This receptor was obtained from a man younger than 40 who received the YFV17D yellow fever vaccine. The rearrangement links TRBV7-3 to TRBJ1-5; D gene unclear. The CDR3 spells CASNPGNTFDNQPQHF. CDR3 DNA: TGTGCCAGCAACCCCGGGAACACCTTCGACAATCAGCCCCAGCATTTT.